Following are 8 T cell receptor beta chains from one sample sequenced in a study of blood T cell repertoires in COVID-19. The assay was immunoSEQ multiplex PCR, and TCRdb's table has in-frame clones only and misses some. The table lists around 230,000 clones, roughly 86% of them singletons, with about 3.3% in the top ten. The sequencing sample was made of PBMCs or T cells enriched from blood (not recorded which). The receptors shown here come from a woman between 40 and 55 years old with acute COVID-19.

The chain uses TRBV28 and TRBJ1-2; D perhaps matches TRBD1 (6 bases). This CDR3 comprises 14 residues. V was cut by 5 bases and J by 0 bases, with 10 bases left in between. Per germline, CDR1 MDHEN and CDR2 SYDVKM. CDR3 protein: CASSPGTTNYGYTF. CDR3 nucleotide sequence: TGTGCCAGCAGTCCGGGGACAACTAACTATGGCTACACCTTC.

The chain couples TRBV28 to TRBJ2-7; TRBD2 agrees at 9 bases. There are 13 residues in the CDR3. V was pared by 8 bases and J by 5 bases, with 7 bases of the junction left unmatched. Germline values: CDR1 MDHEN, CDR2 SYDVKM. The CDR3, as DNA: TGTGCCAGCTTCGGCTTAGCGGGAGACGAGCAGTACTTC. Protein sequence: CASFGLAGDEQYF.

The V call is TRBV27, the J call TRBJ2-1; 8 bases line up with TRBD2. In germline, CDR1 is MNHEY, CDR2 SMNVEV (reference sequence). V gave up 3 bases and J gave up 10 bases; unmatched junction bases: 2. The CDR3 covers 12 residues. Written as DNA, the CDR3 is TGTGCCAGCAGTTTCCCGGGAGGGGAGCAGTTCTTC. Amino acids: CASSFPGGEQFF.

V usage is TRBV15 and J usage is TRBJ1-2; D unresolved. The germline V gene encodes CDR1 LNHNV and CDR2 YYDKDF (reference sequence). The CDR3 contains 14 residues. V was trimmed by 1 base and J by 3 bases, leaving 9 bases between them. The CDR3 bases are TGTGCCACCAGCAGAGGAGAGAGAGACTATGGCTACACCTTC. This translates into CATSRGERDYGYTF. The whole variable domain, filled in from reference TRBV15 and TRBJ1-2, reads DAMVIQNPRYQVTQFGKPVTLSCSQTLNHNVMYWYQQKSSQAPKLLFHYYDKDFNNEADTPDNFQSRRPNTSFCFLDIRSPGLGDTAMYLCATSRGERDYGYTFGSGTRLTVV.

This clone is a singleton in its sample. The chain has TRBV5-6 and TRBJ2-1; 11 bases are shared with TRBD2. J lost 6 bases, V lost 6 bases, and 8 bases had no gene match. The CDR3 consists of 15 residues. Germline CDR1 reads SGHDT; CDR2 reads YYEEEE. The CDR3 DNA follows: TGTGCCAGCACTTTCGGGGGACTAGCGGTCAATGAGCAGTTCTTC. Encoded protein: CASTFGGLAVNEQFF. The full variable domain, in which reference TRBV5-6 and TRBJ2-1 provide the parts outside the CDR3, is DAGVTQSPTHLIKTRGQQVTLRCSPKSGHDTVSWYQQALGQGPQFIFQYYEEEERQRGNFPDRFSGHQFPNYSSELNVNALLLGDSALYLCASTFGGLAVNEQFFGPGTRLTVL.

The V gene is TRBV7-6, the J gene TRBJ2-5; 12 nucleotides line up with TRBD2. This CDR3 is 19 amino acids long. With V trimmed by 5 bases and J by 2 bases, 15 bases remained unmatched. The germline V gene has CDR1 SGHVS and CDR2 FNYEAQ. Here the CDR3 reads CASSTGLAGTAGRQETQYF. CDR3 nucleotide sequence: TGTGCCAGCAGCACGGGACTAGCGGGCACCGCAGGCCGACAAGAGACCCAGTACTTC.

The CDR3 nucleotides read TGTGCCAGCAGTTCCCCAGGGGAGCGCAATGAGCAGTTCTTC. Its protein product is CASSSPGERNEQFF. This chain links TRBV6-6 with TRBJ2-1, with D possibly being TRBD1 (6 bases). Trimming left V 4 bases short and J 6 bases short, with 13 bases between. CDR3 length: 14 amino acids. Germline V lookup: CDR1 MNHNY, CDR2 SVGAGI (reference sequence).

The V and J genes are TRBV25-1 and TRBJ1-6; 7 bases match TRBD1. The CDR3 sequence is 16 residues long. The J segment lost 7 bases and the V segment lost 7 bases, leaving 13 bases of the junction unmatched. Germline V lookup: CDR1 MGHDK, CDR2 SYGVNS. CDR3: CASTAQGLDWNSPLHF. CDR3 DNA: TGTGCCAGCACGGCACAGGGGCTCGATTGGAATTCACCCCTCCACTTT.